This T cell receptor beta chain was sequenced in a study of yellow fever vaccine responses in identical twins (dated by TCRdb to 2016 to 2019). Describing the broader study: The study precisely tracked vaccine-responding T cell clones in identical twins. Beyond this particular receptor, the publication reports: According to the authors, the vaccine-induced T cell response in identical twins seemed to be partly convergent and partly specific to each individual.

Clipping removes 1 base from V and 4 bases from J, with 5 as the unmatched junction base count. The germline V gene specifies MGHRA as CDR1 and YSYEKL as CDR2. Including cysteine and phenylalanine, the CDR3 has 15 amino acids. This entry keeps only the CDR3 DNA: 45 bases, framed from base 1. This clonotype has a handful of counts. The target of this receptor is not known. The input lacks base qualities; no much larger clone sits a single base away. The library was prepared using RT-PCR. Sequencing instrument: Illumina HiSeq 2500. TCRdb reprocessing: public reads trimmed at Q25 with fastp, clones called with MiXCR, in-frame beta chains kept. Each CDR3 protein appears once, grouped with its most common genes and DNA. Present in this sample are about 6,000 distinct CDR3 sequences, approximately 65% of which were seen just once. The ten largest make up 4% of the sample.

This TCR was sampled from a woman younger than 30 who received the yellow fever vaccine. Donor details come from another sample of the same person, matched by shared clones. This material consisted of T cells from blood (PBMCs), unsorted or a sorted subset (not recorded which), taken before or after yellow fever vaccination (not recorded which). Recombination linked TRBV4-1 to TRBJ2-3, with 7 junctional bases fitting TRBD2. The DNA sequence is TGCGCCAGCAGCCAAGGGGGCGCGGGGGCAGATACGCAGTATTTT. The encoded protein is CASSQGGAGADTQYF.